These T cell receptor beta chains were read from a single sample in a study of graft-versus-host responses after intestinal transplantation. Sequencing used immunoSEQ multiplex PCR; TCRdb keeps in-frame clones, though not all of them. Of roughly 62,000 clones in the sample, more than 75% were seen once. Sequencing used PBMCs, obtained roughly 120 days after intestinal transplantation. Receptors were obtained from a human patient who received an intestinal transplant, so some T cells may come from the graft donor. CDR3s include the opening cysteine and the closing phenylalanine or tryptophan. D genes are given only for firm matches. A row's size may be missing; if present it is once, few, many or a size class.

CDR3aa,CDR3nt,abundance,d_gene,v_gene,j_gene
CASSPGLAELNEQFF,TGTGCCAGCTCACCGGGACTAGCGGAGCTCAATGAGCAGTTCTTC,.,TRBD2,TRBV18,TRBJ2-1
CASSLQLGKNTEAFF,TGTGCCAGCAGCCTACAATTGGGAAAGAACACTGAGGCTTTCTTT,.,.,TRBV7-9,TRBJ1-1
CASSVRGKSYNEQFF,TGTGCCAGCAGTGTGAGGGGGAAGTCCTACAATGAGCAGTTCTTC,.,.,TRBV13,TRBJ2-1
CASSYWRGSNNSPLHF,TGTGCCAGCAGTTACTGGAGGGGATCCAATAATTCACCCCTCCACTTT,few,.,TRBV6-5,TRBJ1-6
CASSYATSGGEQYF,TGTGCCAGCAGTTACGCGACTAGCGGGGGCGAGCAGTACTTC,.,TRBD2,TRBV6-5,TRBJ2-7
CASSGGGSKAETQYF,TGTGCCAGCAGCGGCGGCGGGAGTAAGGCAGAGACCCAGTACTTC,.,TRBD2,TRBV5-4,TRBJ2-5
CASTFLRQGNQPQHF,TGTGCCAGCACTTTTCTCAGACAGGGGAATCAGCCCCAGCATTTT,.,TRBD1,TRBV6-1,TRBJ1-5
CASSKGQDRRETQYF,TGCGCCAGCAGCAAAGGACAGGACCGGCGAGAGACCCAGTACTTC,.,TRBD1,TRBV4-1,TRBJ2-5
CASSPSGSTDTQYF,TGTGCCAGCTCACCAAGCGGGAGTACGGATACGCAGTATTTT,.,TRBD2,TRBV18,TRBJ2-3
CASSFNQPQHF,TGTGCCAGCAGCTTTAATCAGCCCCAGCATTTT,.,.,TRBV5-8,TRBJ1-5
CAWSLPDRISSYEQYF,TGTGCCTGGAGTCTACCTGACAGGATCAGCTCCTACGAGCAGTACTTC,.,.,TRBV30,TRBJ2-7
CARSLGGFDEKLFF,TGTGCCAGAAGCTTGGGAGGGTTTGATGAAAAACTGTTTTTT,.,.,TRBV5-3,TRBJ1-4
CASSVSSGVPYNEQFF,TGTGCCAGCAGCGTTAGTAGCGGGGTGCCCTACAATGAGCAGTTCTTC,.,TRBD2,TRBV9,TRBJ2-1
CASSRGQLPRDEQYF,TGTGCCAGCAGCCGCGGACAACTTCCTAGGGACGAGCAGTACTTC,.,.,TRBV14,TRBJ2-7
CASSFAPRGGPYNSPLHF,TGTGCCAGCAGTTTCGCTCCCCGGGGTGGCCCCTATAATTCACCCCTCCACTTT,.,.,TRBV28,TRBJ1-6
CASRQGPPVNAQETQYF,TGTGCCAGCAGGCAGGGCCCCCCAGTCAATGCCCAAGAGACCCAGTACTTC,.,.,TRBV7-8,TRBJ2-5
CASSPGLAGGLTDEQFF,TGTGCCAGCAGCCCGGGACTAGCGGGGGGGCTGACCGATGAGCAGTTCTTC,.,TRBD2,TRBV5-4,TRBJ2-1
CASSPGIVNEQFF,TGTGCCAGCAGCCCCGGGATCGTCAATGAGCAGTTCTTC,.,.,TRBV5-4,TRBJ2-1
CASSYGTSGTGELFF,TGTGCCAGCAGTTATGGGACTAGCGGCACCGGGGAGCTGTTTTTT,.,TRBD2,TRBV6-5,TRBJ2-2
CASSLVGSGADEQFF,TGTGCCAGCAGTTTGGTGGGATCTGGTGCGGATGAGCAGTTCTTC,.,.,TRBV27,TRBJ2-1
CASSLGQGNTEAFF,TGTGCCAGCAGCTTGGGACAGGGAAACACTGAAGCTTTCTTT,.,TRBD1,TRBV9,TRBJ1-1
CATSREKGDTQYF,TGTGCCACCAGCAGAGAGAAGGGGGATACGCAGTATTTT,once,.,TRBV15,TRBJ2-3
CASRTYRDRDNQPQHF,TGTGCCAGTAGGACATACCGGGACAGGGACAATCAGCCCCAGCATTTT,.,TRBD1,TRBV19,TRBJ1-5
CASSLADAAGGVSSYEQYF,TGTGCCAGCAGCTTGGCTGACGCAGCGGGGGGGGTCAGCTCCTACGAGCAGTACTTC,.,TRBD2,TRBV7-6,TRBJ2-7
CASSLRAAHTIYF,TGTGCCAGCAGTTTACGTGCTGCCCACACCATATATTTT,.,.,TRBV28,TRBJ1-3
CASSFGPEGNQPQHF,TGTGCCAGCAGTTTCGGGCCAGAGGGCAATCAGCCCCAGCATTTT,.,.,TRBV28,TRBJ1-5
CASRLAGTGELFF,TGTGCCAGTCGACTAGCGGGGACCGGGGAGCTGTTTTTT,.,TRBD2,TRBV2,TRBJ2-2
CASRHTGAGTEAFF,TGTGCCAGCAGGCATACCGGGGCGGGCACTGAAGCTTTCTTT,.,.,TRBV6-1,TRBJ1-1
CASTEQGIHEQYF,TGTGCCAGCACAGAACAGGGTATTCACGAGCAGTACTTC,.,.,TRBV28,TRBJ2-7
CASSEPAGGPEEQYF,TGTGCCAGCAGTGAACCAGCGGGAGGGCCGGAGGAGCAGTACTTC,.,TRBD2,TRBV2,TRBJ2-7
CASSVGVQMAYEQYF,TGTGCCAGCAGCGTCGGTGTCCAGATGGCCTACGAGCAGTACTTC,.,.,TRBV9,TRBJ2-7
CASSFDTANTGELFF,TGTGCCAGCAGTTTCGACACCGCGAACACCGGGGAGCTGTTTTTT,.,.,TRBV6-5,TRBJ2-2
CASSRSGQANTEAFF,TGTGCCAGTAGCAGATCGGGACAGGCGAACACTGAAGCTTTCTTT,.,TRBD1,TRBV19,TRBJ1-1
CASTPDSRDPWEAQYF,TGTGCCAGCACTCCGGACTCACGCGACCCCTGGGAGGCCCAGTACTTC,.,.,TRBV21-1,TRBJ2-5
CASSFGVAPEQYF,TGTGCCAGCAGCTTCGGCGTGGCCCCCGAGCAGTACTTC,.,.,TRBV5-4,TRBJ2-7
CASSHRGPYEQYF,TGTGCCAGCAGCCACAGGGGCCCCTACGAGCAGTACTTC,.,TRBD1,TRBV7-4,TRBJ2-7
CAGGLARTGELFF,TGTGCCGGGGGACTAGCACGCACCGGGGAGCTGTTTTTT,.,TRBD2,TRBV2,TRBJ2-2
CASSLRTSGSLETQYF,TGTGCCAGCAGCCTTCGGACTAGCGGGAGTCTCGAGACCCAGTACTTC,.,TRBD2,TRBV5-8,TRBJ2-5
CAGRGYSNQPQHF,TGTGCCGGCAGGGGTTATAGCAATCAGCCCCAGCATTTT,.,.,TRBV6-5,TRBJ1-5
CAITGTSGGTDTQYF,TGTGCCATCACTGGGACTAGCGGGGGCACAGATACGCAGTATTTT,.,TRBD2,TRBV10-3,TRBJ2-3
CASSGEGNYGYTF,TGTGCCAGCAGCGGAGAGGGGAACTATGGCTACACCTTC,.,.,TRBV6-6,TRBJ1-2
CASSPHHFNYEQYF,TGTGCCAGCAGCCCACACCATTTCAACTACGAGCAGTACTTC,.,.,TRBV28,TRBJ2-7
CASSQVWTPGNQPQHF,TGCGCCAGCAGCCAAGTTTGGACTCCAGGGAATCAGCCCCAGCATTTT,.,.,TRBV4-1,TRBJ1-5
CATSPVEQGDLHEQYF,TGTGCCACCAGCCCTGTTGAACAGGGGGATTTGCACGAGCAGTACTTC,.,TRBD1,TRBV15,TRBJ2-7
CASSSSRTVTDTQYF,TGTGCCAGCAGCTCCAGCCGGACGGTCACAGATACGCAGTATTTT,.,.,TRBV4-2,TRBJ2-3
CATSRRFGQEYETQYF,TGTGCCACCAGCAGGAGGTTCGGTCAGGAGTACGAGACCCAGTACTTC,.,.,TRBV15,TRBJ2-5
CASSPSIAGGTDTQYF,TGTGCCAGTAGTCCCTCGATAGCGGGAGGCACAGATACGCAGTATTTT,.,TRBD2,TRBV19,TRBJ2-3
CASSPGGLYEQYF,TGTGCCAGCTCGCCTGGCGGGTTGTACGAGCAGTACTTC,.,.,TRBV5-4,TRBJ2-7
CASSTPDRGDLSNQPQHF,TGTGCCAGCAGCACCCCGGACAGGGGAGATCTGAGCAATCAGCCCCAGCATTTT,once,TRBD1,TRBV7-2,TRBJ1-5
CASSLVGLSVTETQYF,TGTGCCAGCAGCTTGGTCGGTTTGAGCGTCACAGAGACCCAGTACTTC,.,.,TRBV7-9,TRBJ2-5
CASGPRGANVLTF,TGTGCCAGCGGGCCGCGTGGGGCCAACGTCCTGACTTTC,.,.,TRBV7-9,TRBJ2-6
CASSRLFPQETQYF,TGCGCCAGCAGCCGTCTCTTCCCACAAGAGACCCAGTACTTC,once,.,TRBV4-1,TRBJ2-5
CASSPGRGDDNEQFF,TGTGCCAGCAGCCCTGGACGGGGAGACGACAATGAGCAGTTCTTC,.,.,TRBV7-3,TRBJ2-1
CASSFGGSTDTQYF,TGTGCCAGCAGTTTCGGCGGCTCCACAGATACGCAGTATTTT,.,.,TRBV28,TRBJ2-3
CASSSHFPGRQPQHF,TGTGCCAGCAGCTCCCATTTCCCGGGGAGGCAGCCCCAGCATTTT,.,.,TRBV7-8,TRBJ1-5
CSVRGQQETQYF,TGCAGCGTTCGAGGACAGCAAGAGACCCAGTACTTC,.,.,TRBV29-1,TRBJ2-5
CASSFRAGGSYEQYF,TGCGCCAGCAGCTTCAGGGCGGGGGGGTCCTACGAGCAGTACTTC,.,TRBD2,TRBV5-1,TRBJ2-7
CASSLGTGTGGQETQYF,TGTGCCAGCAGCTTAGGGACCGGGACAGGGGGCCAAGAGACCCAGTACTTC,.,TRBD1,TRBV7-9,TRBJ2-5
CASSPPGVDIQYF,TGTGCCAGCAGCCCGCCCGGCGTGGACATTCAGTACTTC,.,.,TRBV5-6,TRBJ2-4